The rows below give T cell receptor beta chains drawn from one sample of a study of control samples from healthy donors and cancer patients. Data came from immunoSEQ multiplex PCR; TCRdb stores just in-frame clones and leaves some out. The top ten clones hold 5% to 8% of a sample with 350,000 to 450,000 clones, around 90% of them seen once. The sequenced sample was PBMCs. The source of these receptors is a man between 40 and 49 years old with head and neck cancer. Each CDR3 is given with its conserved first and last residue. A D gene is named only where the DNA matches it firmly. Clone size is stated in some rows and not others, as once, few, many or a class when expanded.

d_call j_call v_call clone_size cdr3_nt cdr3_aa
NA TRBJ2-3 TRBV6-1 NA TGTGCCAGCAGTGAAGGTCTCCTAAATCCAGATACGCAGTATTTT CASSEGLLNPDTQYF
TRBD1 TRBJ2-1 TRBV28 NA TGTGCCAGCAGGGACCTAACAGGGGTCCGTGAGCAGTTCTTC CASRDLTGVREQFF
NA TRBJ1-6 TRBV7-2 NA TGTGCCAGCAGCTTAAAGGGTGGGGATAATTCACCCCTCCACTTT CASSLKGGDNSPLHF
NA TRBJ2-2 TRBV7-3 once TGTGCCAGCAGCTTCCTAGGGGAAATGCGCACCGGGGAGCTGTTTTTT CASSFLGEMRTGELFF
TRBD2 TRBJ2-1 TRBV7-8 NA TGTGCCAGCAGCTTAGTCCTAGCGGGAGAGCATGAGCAGTTCTTC CASSLVLAGEHEQFF
NA TRBJ1-1 TRBV11-2 NA TGTGCCAGCAGCTCCCAACAGGTCACTGAAGCTTTCTTT CASSSQQVTEAFF
NA TRBJ1-2 TRBV18 NA TGTGCCAGCTCACCTCAAGCTGGACGGAATAATGCTAACTATGGCTACACCTTC CASSPQAGRNNANYGYTF
TRBD1 TRBJ2-2 TRBV19 NA TGTGCCAGTATGGGACAGGTTTACACCGGGGAGCTGTTTTTT CASMGQVYTGELFF
TRBD2 TRBJ2-1 TRBV9 NA TGTGCCAGCAGCCCCGAGTCGGGAGGGCCTTATGAGCAGTTCTTC CASSPESGGPYEQFF
TRBD1 TRBJ1-5 TRBV30 NA TGTGCCTGGAGTATGGGGACAGTTAGCAATCAGCCCCAGCATTTT CAWSMGTVSNQPQHF
TRBD2 TRBJ2-3 TRBV19 NA TGTGCCAGTAGTCCTAGCGGGAGCACAGATACGCAGTATTTT CASSPSGSTDTQYF
NA TRBJ2-1 TRBV6-2/TRBV6-3 once TGTGCCAGCAGTTCACTAGGGTACTACAATGAGCAGTTCTTC CASSSLGYYNEQFF
NA TRBJ1-6 TRBV28 NA TGTGCCAGCAGTTTCTCAACTAGGAGCTCCTATAATTCACCCCTCCACTTT CASSFSTRSSYNSPLHF
TRBD2 TRBJ2-1 TRBV24-1 NA TGTGCCACCAGTGATTTGCGTGGACTAGCGGGCACCTCCTCCTACAATGAGCAGTTCTTC CATSDLRGLAGTSSYNEQFF
NA TRBJ1-4 TRBV28 NA TGTGCCAGCAGTTTAATCCCCGAATCCAGCAGTCAAAAACTGTTTTTT CASSLIPESSSQKLFF
NA TRBJ1-2 TRBV18 NA TGTGCCAGCTCATCCGAGGACAGCCTCTTTAACTATGGCTACACCTTC CASSSEDSLFNYGYTF
NA TRBJ1-1 TRBV7-9 NA TGTGCCAGCAGGCTTCAGGGTGAAGCTTTCTTT CASRLQGEAFF
TRBD1 TRBJ2-7 TRBV10-2 medium-sized TGCGCCAGCAGTGAGTGGGACAGTGTAAACGAGCAGTACTTC CASSEWDSVNEQYF
NA TRBJ2-5 TRBV18 NA TGTGCCAGCTCAACATCCGCTCAAGAGACCCAGTACTTC CASSTSAQETQYF
NA TRBJ2-7 TRBV6-5 NA TGTGCCAGCAGTCCGAACCAGTTCTACGAGCAGTACTTC CASSPNQFYEQYF
TRBD2 TRBJ2-7 TRBV5-1 NA TGCGCCAGCAGCGGACTAGCGGGGGCTAACGAGCAGTACTTC CASSGLAGANEQYF
TRBD2 TRBJ2-5 TRBV27 NA TGTGCCAGCAGTCCGGGACTAGGGAGCACCCAGTACTTC CASSPGLGSTQYF
NA TRBJ1-5 TRBV5-1 once TGCGCCAGCAGCTTGGCCCCAGGGGACCACGGGCAGCCCCAGCATTTT CASSLAPGDHGQPQHF
NA TRBJ2-1 TRBV29-1 NA TGCAGCGTCCATCACAACGATGAGCAGTTCTTC CSVHHNDEQFF
TRBD1 TRBJ1-3 TRBV4-1 NA TGCGCCAGCAGCCAAGGGACAGGGAATGGAAACACCATATATTTT CASSQGTGNGNTIYF